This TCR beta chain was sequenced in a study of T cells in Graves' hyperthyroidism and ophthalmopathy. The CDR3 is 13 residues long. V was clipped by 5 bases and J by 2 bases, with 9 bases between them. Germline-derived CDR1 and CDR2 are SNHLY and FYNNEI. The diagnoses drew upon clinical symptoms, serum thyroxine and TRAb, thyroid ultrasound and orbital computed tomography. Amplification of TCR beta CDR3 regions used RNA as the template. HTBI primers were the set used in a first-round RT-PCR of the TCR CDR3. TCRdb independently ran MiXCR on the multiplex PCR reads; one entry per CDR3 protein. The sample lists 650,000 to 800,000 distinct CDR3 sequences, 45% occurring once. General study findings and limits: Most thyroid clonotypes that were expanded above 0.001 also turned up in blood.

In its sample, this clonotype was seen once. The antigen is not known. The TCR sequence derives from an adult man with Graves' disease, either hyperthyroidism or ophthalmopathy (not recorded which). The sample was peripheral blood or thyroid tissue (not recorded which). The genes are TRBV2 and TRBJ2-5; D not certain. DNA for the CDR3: TGTGCCAGCAGTACGAGCATACAAGAGACCCAGTACTTC. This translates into CASSTSIQETQYF.